This T cell receptor (beta chain) was captured by sequencing in a study of T cells in Graves' hyperthyroidism and ophthalmopathy (dated 2019 in TCRdb). About the investigation overall: Peripheral blood was sampled at the time of initial diagnosis, prior to any treatment. TCR V-J signatures able to tell the groups apart were searched for in a discovery cohort of around 95 patients, of whom more than 40 had Graves' ophthalmopathy and about 60 had stable Graves' hyperthyroidism. Prospective prediction of ophthalmopathy was tested in an independent validation cohort consisting of 18 hyperthyroidism patients and some 15 patients who later progressed to ophthalmopathy. The paper reports TCR Vbeta CDR3 sequencing of roughly 140 peripheral blood samples: 40 or so ophthalmopathy, about 75 hyperthyroidism and roughly 17 progressor patients. After blood sampling, hyperthyroidism patients were treated with methimazole at a starting dose of 30 mg daily, and ophthalmopathy patients were treated with high-dose intravenous methylprednisolone. Thyroid tissue and blood T-cell repertoires from roughly 6 Graves' hyperthyroidism patients were also compared in the study. The approximately 100 discovery patients were divided at random into training and test sets in a 7:3 ratio. Broader findings and caveats from the paper: No statistical method was used to set the sample size in advance, and investigators knew the group allocation. In validation, the model predicted progression to ophthalmopathy with 60% to 71% sensitivity and approximately 74% specificity, a median of approximately 6.5 months before onset. Most expanded thyroid clonotypes (frequency above 0.001) were also detected in blood, suggesting blood repertoires may reflect thyroid immune responses. Ophthalmopathy was separated from stable hyperthyroidism by a 13 V-J signature model, with around 88% sensitivity and around 81% specificity obtained in cross-validation and 80%/75% obtained in testing.

The TCR beta CDR3 regions were amplified from the RNA transcripts. For the first round of RT-PCR on the TCR CDR3, the HTBI primer set was used together with the Qiagen OneStep RT-PCR kit. Libraries were constructed in a second round of multiplex PCR, after which size selection and purification were performed. Paired-end sequencing of the libraries was performed with 100 bp reads on an Illumina HiSeq2000. Concerning the study's data processing: Raw data were processed with SOAPnuke, discarding reads with adapters, uncalled bases, mean Phred below 15, or no exact constant-primer or identifier match. High-quality paired reads were merged using COPE v1.2.5, and each unique nucleotide sequence was defined as a clonotype. MiTCR v1.1 was used to align the clonotypes against IMGT TRBV, TRBD and TRBJ reference segments. The analysis included only V-J combinations with a frequency above 0.0001, which together covered 99.2% of the repertoires. The TCS score was defined as the ratio of F50 (clonal expansion) to E x V (chaos), calculated using BLOSUM62-based TCRdist between CDR3 peptides within each V-J. Welch's t-statistics and random forest reduced roughly 540 V-J features to about 12, which were used in a naive Bayes classifier (R e1071). TCRdb's own reprocessing of the public reads used fastp at Q25 and MiXCR and kept productive beta chains. Duplicate CDR3 protein sequences are folded into a single record with the most common DNA and genes. The V and J calls follow TCRdb's processing rather than the paper's. The sample data list about 420,000 distinct CDR3 sequences, and roughly 13% of these were observed just once. The top ten constitute around 5.3% of the sample.

On this clonotype itself: It lacks a known antigen. No quality values exist for individual bases; no much larger clone is one base distant.

From a lookup of the germline V gene, CDR1 and CDR2 are LGHNA and YSLEER. V is pruned by 4 bases and J by 1 base, leaving 19 bases of the junction without a gene match. The CDR3, cysteine through phenylalanine, is 20 amino acids long. Only the CDR3 region is kept as DNA, spanning 60 bases read in frame from base 1. Stable Graves' hyperthyroidism was defined as the absence of progression to ophthalmopathy over 18 months of follow-up. Hyperthyroidism patients were newly diagnosed, with disease duration under 2 months, and aged 18 to 65 years. The study excluded patients with uncontrolled infections, other autoimmune diseases, pregnancy or lactation. Diagnoses were established on the basis of clinical symptoms, serum thyroxine and TRAb, thyroid ultrasound, and orbital computed tomography. PBMCs were separated from 10 ml of fresh peripheral blood using Ficoll-Paque density gradient centrifugation. Trizol reagent was used to extract total RNA, and RNA quality was then checked on an Agilent 2100 Bioanalyzer.

In this chain, TRBV4-3 is recombined with TRBJ1-3; TRBD1 aligns with 7 central bases. The TCR originated in a woman aged 18-29 years with Graves' hyperthyroidism. Sequencing used blood. Here is the DNA: TGCGCCAGCAGCCGATTCCGGACAGGTGATGGCTCCCGTTCTGGAAACACCATATATTTT. Its coded protein is CASSRFRTGDGSRSGNTIYF.